Sequencing of this T cell receptor (beta chain) was carried out in a study of T cells after yellow fever vaccination (dated by TCRdb to between 2017 and 2020). For context, the study as a whole: The SMART-Seq v4 Ultra Low Input RNA kit was used to prepare libraries from fractions with low cell numbers. To follow T-cell clones before and after both primary and booster YFV17D yellow fever vaccination, bulk TCR alpha and beta repertoires underwent longitudinal sequencing. Bulk PBMC replicates and cell subsets were isolated from blood drawn at multiple timepoints before and after both primary and secondary immunization. Two healthy male donors, one aged 18 to 29 and one aged 30 to 40 years, made up the cohort.

TCRdb lists the instrument as Illumina NovaSeq 6000. Synthesis of TCR cDNA relied on 5'RACE template switching, a step that introduced a universal primer site along with unique molecular identifiers. cDNA synthesis was primed from both the TCR alpha and TCR beta constant segments. Library amplification used two PCR steps, and the second PCR step added sample barcodes and sequencing adapters. Sequencing of the libraries was done on either Illumina HiSeq 2500 (2x100 bp) or NovaSeq (2x150 bp). On the authors' methods: Demultiplexing of reads and collapsing into UMI consensus sequences were performed with MIGEC, and V(D)J alignment was carried out with MiXCR. Vaccine-responding clonotypes were identified with edgeR using replicate PBMC samples, with FDR below 0.01 and a log2 fold change above 5 up to day 15 being required. Each bulk clonotype was labeled CD4 or CD8 based on which sequenced repertoire, CD4 or CD8, contained the clonotype at higher abundance. TCRdb ran its own pipeline on the public reads, namely fastp trimming at Q25 and MiXCR clone calling, and kept in-frame beta chains. Identical CDR3 protein sequences are pooled into one entry, listed with their most common genes and DNA. What appears here as the V and J calls and clone size reflects TCRdb's work, not the paper's. Counted in this sample were hundreds of thousands of distinct CDR3 sequences; under 20% of them appeared once. The biggest ten clones account for 15% to 20% of the sample.

Concerning this clonotype itself: The target of this receptor is not known. Base qualities were left out, and no much larger clone turns up one base away.

What this sample's treatment or condition label stands for: live attenuated yellow fever vaccine strain. At every blood-draw timepoint, two biological replicates of bulk PBMCs were collected. A standard Ficoll-Paque protocol was used to isolate PBMCs from peripheral blood. TriZol was used to extract RNA from bulk PBMCs, from CD4 and CD8 fractions, and from dextramer-positive and dextramer-negative fractions. CDR1 SGHTA and CDR2 FQGNSA are derived from the germline V gene. There are 14 amino acids in the CDR3, from cysteine to phenylalanine inclusive. Of all the DNA, just the CDR3 is kept, 42 bases in frame from base 1. Deletion took 8 bases off V and 0 bases off J, with a span of 14 bases between the germline ends. Study-wide conclusions, independent of this receptor: After the booster, most clones that had expanded after primary vaccination were detected again (nearly 97% of CD4 and around nine tenths of CD8), suggesting broad maintenance of memory. Only a couple of donors were included in the study, so the extent to which the findings can be generalized is limited. A small fraction of clonotypes appeared in both the CD4 and CD8 compartments, likely as a result of convergent recombination. Compared with the primary T-cell response, the secondary T-cell response was faster but weaker, reaching its peak on day 5 rather than on day 15. Computational filtering was needed because FACS-sorted repertoires could contain abundant contaminating clonotypes from the bulk population.

The V and J genes are TRBV7-2 and TRBJ2-7; the D gene is perhaps TRBD2, on 7 matching bases. The material was PBMCs, obtained before the yellow fever booster vaccination. This TCR was recovered from a man younger than 35 who received the YFV17D yellow fever vaccine. CDR3 loop: CASREGGSSYEQYF. The sequence in DNA is TGTGCCAGCCGTGAGGGGGGGAGCTCCTACGAGCAGTACTTC.